The 32 T cell receptor beta chains below all came from one sample that was sequenced in a study of radiotherapy plus CTLA-4 blockade in lung cancer. Clones were read by immunoSEQ multiplex PCR, and TCRdb kept only the in-frame ones, dropping some. The repertoire holds some 110,000 clones, 81% seen once, with about 3.3% in the top ten. The source material was peripheral blood, sampled from a patient treated with radiotherapy plus ipilimumab. These receptors were obtained from a human donor with non-small cell lung cancer that progressed on radiotherapy plus ipilimumab. Some clones in this sample may be carry-over from other donors' samples.

The chain employs TRBV15 and TRBJ1-1, with D hard to call. The CDR3 has 13 amino acids. From germline, CDR1 is LNHNV and CDR2 YYDKDF (reference sequence). V was trimmed by 2 bases and J by 5 bases, leaving 9 bases between them. The CDR3 DNA reads as TGTGCCACCAGCAGATCCCCGGGGACTGAAGCTTTCTTT. Its protein product is CATSRSPGTEAFF.

J is TRBJ2-3 and V is TRBV6-5; TRBD1 agrees at 8 bases. This CDR3 comprises 14 residues. Germline-derived CDR1 and CDR2 are MNHEY and SVGAGI. J was trimmed by 4 bases and V by 6 bases; bases with no gene match: 6. The CDR3: CASRRGQESDTQYF. CDR3 bases: TGTGCCAGCAGGAGGGGACAGGAGTCAGATACGCAGTATTTT.

The chain recombines TRBV7-2 with TRBJ2-5; 9 bases align to TRBD1. This CDR3 is 16 amino acids long. The germline V gene encodes CDR1 SGHTA and CDR2 FQGNSA. The junction had 10 bases not matched to a gene; V was cut back by 6 bases and J by 2 bases. CDR3 in DNA: TGTGCCAGCAGTCCGGGGTGGGGGACAGGGCAAGAGACCCAGTACTTC. Encoded protein: CASSPGWGTGQETQYF.

The chain carries TRBV6-4 and TRBJ1-6, with D tentatively TRBD1 (5 bases). The CDR3 has 13 amino acids. V lost 0 bases, J lost 8 bases, and 5 bases lay in between. CDR1 is MRHNA and CDR2 is SNTAGT in the germline V gene. CDR3: CASSDSGDSPLHF. DNA for the CDR3: TGTGCCAGCAGTGACTCGGGGGATTCACCCCTCCACTTT.

There are a few counts of this clone. The chain is built from TRBV6-5 and TRBJ1-3; D possibly corresponds to TRBD1 (6 bases). The CDR3 totals 14 residues. Germline V gives CDR1 MNHEY, CDR2 SVGAGI. With 2 bases removed from V and 4 bases from J, the gap between germline ends came to 9 bases. CDR3 sequence: CASSYITGGNTIYF. The CDR3 region has the DNA TGTGCCAGCAGTTACATCACAGGGGGAAACACCATATATTTT.

Details on this clone: A read error may produce the germline difference seen at one junction end. The chain couples TRBV7-7 to TRBJ1-1; a possible D gene is TRBD1 (6 bases). Germline values: CDR1 SSHAT, CDR2 FNYEAQ (reference sequence). The CDR3 has 13 residues. The CDR3 loop reads CASSLNRDTEAFF. CDR3 in DNA: TGTGCTAGCAGCTTAAACAGGGACACTGAAGCTTTCTTT.

CDR3 sequence: CASSFLQPQHF. The CDR3 DNA reads TGTGCCAGCAGTTTTTTGCAGCCCCAGCATTTT. The chain links TRBV28 to TRBJ1-5; D gene ambiguous. V lost 3 bases and J 7 bases, leaving 4 bases between the germline ends. Germline CDR1 is MDHEN and CDR2 is SYDVKM. The CDR3 is 11 amino acids.

This clone was seen more than once but under ten times. The CDR3 DNA sequence: TGTGCCATCGGGGTGGGCGAGGGAACCGGGGCCAACGTCCTGACTTTC. Residues: CAIGVGEGTGANVLTF. V is TRBV10-3 and J is TRBJ2-6; weak D call: TRBD2 (5 bases). Germline lookup yields CDR1 ENHRY and CDR2 SYGVKD. This CDR3 comprises 16 residues. V was cut by 8 bases and J by 4 bases, with 18 bases left in between.

On this clone: The same CDR3 arises from other DNA sequences in this sample as well. The chain combines TRBV18 with TRBJ2-7; 11 bases are a match to TRBD1. The CDR3 has 14 amino acids. Germline V gene data show CDR1 as KGHSH and CDR2 as LQKENI. The ends lost 2 bases at V and 4 bases at J; junction bases unmatched: 1. This CDR3 is CASSPGTGGYEQYF. CDR3 DNA sequence: TGTGCCAGCTCACCAGGGACAGGGGGATACGAGCAGTACTTC.

The rearrangement joins TRBV5-1 to TRBJ2-7, with 10 bases matching TRBD1. This CDR3 region has 14 residues. The germline V gene encodes CDR1 SGHRS and CDR2 YFSETQ. Trimming removed 6 bases from V and 0 bases from J; junction bases left unmatched: 3. The CDR3 DNA reads TGCGCCAGCAACGGACAGGGGGGCTCCTACGAGCAGTACTTC. Its translation is CASNGQGGSYEQYF.

For this clone: The sample carries other DNA sequences with the same CDR3. This sequence joins TRBV28 and TRBJ1-6; 9 positions match TRBD1. J was trimmed by 10 bases and V by 4 bases; bases with no gene match: 8. In germline, CDR1 is MDHEN, CDR2 SYDVKM. The CDR3 has 15 amino acids. The CDR3 sequence is CASSSPGQGRSPLHF. Here the CDR3 DNA reads TGTGCCAGCAGTTCCCCGGGACAGGGTCGATCACCCCTCCACTTT.

This sequence joins TRBV6-1 and TRBJ2-1, with D hard to call. CDR1 and CDR2 from the germline V gene are MNHNS and SASEGT. V lost 0 bases and J lost 9, with 6 bases in between. The CDR3 has 12 amino acids. The CDR3 sequence is CASSEAYVEQFF. The CDR3, as DNA: TGTGCCAGCAGTGAAGCCTATGTTGAGCAGTTCTTC.

This rearrangement joins TRBV6-5 to TRBJ1-2, with D perhaps matching TRBD1 (5 bases). Germline CDR1 and CDR2: MNHEY and SVGAGI. V lost 0 bases and J 5 bases, leaving 10 bases between the germline ends. The CDR3 has 14 amino acids. In DNA, the CDR3 is TGTGCCAGCAGTTACTCGGGACTAGGGTATGGCTACACCTTC. Protein: CASSYSGLGYGYTF.

The chain couples TRBV6-5 to TRBJ1-2; the D gene is possibly TRBD1 (6 bases). V shed 5 bases and J shed 8 bases, with 15 bases lying between them. From germline, CDR1 is MNHEY and CDR2 SVGAGI. The CDR3 runs 13 residues. CDR3 amino acids: CASSVGQWGGYTF. The CDR3 nucleotides read TGTGCCAGCAGTGTCGGACAGTGGGGAGGCTACACCTTC.

CDR3 amino acids: CASSQTELQTSTDTQYF. CDR3 coding DNA: TGTGCCAGCAGCCAAACGGAACTCCAGACTAGCACAGATACGCAGTATTTT. The J gene is TRBJ2-3, the V gene TRBV4-2, with no clear D. This CDR3 is built from 17 residues. V lost 2 bases to trimming and J lost 0 bases, with 15 bases between them. Germline V gene data show CDR1 as LGHNA and CDR2 as YNFKEQ.

The chain joins TRBV7-9 to TRBJ1-5; D gene ambiguous. The ends were cut back, 1 base at V and 7 bases at J, with 8 bases in the middle. Germline CDR1 is SEHNR and CDR2 is FQNEAQ (reference sequence). The CDR3 is 13 residues long. CDR3 loop: CASSLGDWQPQHF. Here the CDR3 DNA reads TGTGCCAGCAGCTTAGGGGATTGGCAGCCCCAGCATTTT.

This clone has more than one count but fewer than ten. The CDR3 protein is CASSFRDSPLHF. CDR3 DNA sequence: TGTGCCAGCAGCTTCCGGGATTCACCCCTCCACTTT. The V call is TRBV13, the J call TRBJ1-6; the D is unclear. Germline-derived CDR1 and CDR2 are PRHDT and FYEKMQ (reference sequence). There are 12 residues in the CDR3. With 3 bases removed from V and 8 bases from J, the gap between germline ends came to 5 bases.

The chain joins TRBV9 to TRBJ2-3; D remains unclear. Germline V gene lookup returns CDR1 SGDLS and CDR2 YYNGEE. The CDR3 is made up of 12 amino acids. The V gene lost 0 bases and the J gene lost 4 bases, with 3 bases spanning the gap. The CDR3 protein is CASSVVSDTQYF. CDR3 nucleotide sequence: TGTGCCAGCAGCGTAGTATCAGATACGCAGTATTTT.

The chain recombines TRBV7-2 with TRBJ1-1, with 7 bases lining up with TRBD1. Germline trimming cut 2 bases from V and 5 bases from J; bases unmatched to any gene: 8. The CDR3 totals 15 residues. Per germline, CDR1 SGHTA and CDR2 FQGNSA. The CDR3 spells CASSLMWGGQTEAFF. As DNA, the CDR3 is TGTGCCAGCAGCTTAATGTGGGGGGGACAGACTGAAGCTTTCTTT.

The V gene is TRBV21-1, the J gene TRBJ2-5; the listed D gene, TRBD1, was not tested against the DNA. The J call could be wrong; TRBJ2-7 is a better fit for the DNA end. TRBV21-1 has pseudogene status. CDR3 length: 14 residues. CDR3 bases: TGTGCAGACATCAACACAGGGAGCACCTACGAGCAGTACTTC. Protein product: CADINTGSTYEQYF.

The chain joins TRBV7-2 to TRBJ1-2; the match to TRBD1 covers 9 bases. Germline CDR1 is SGHTA and CDR2 is FQGNSA. V gave up 7 bases and J gave up 4 bases; unmatched junction bases: 16. The CDR3 sequence is 17 residues long. In nucleotides, the CDR3 is TGTGCCAGCACCCCTAGGGCGAGTGGACAGGGGATCTATGGCTACACCTTC. It specifies CASTPRASGQGIYGYTF.

The chain employs TRBV7-2 and TRBJ1-2; D perhaps matches TRBD1 (5 bases). The V gene lost 5 bases and the J gene lost 2 bases, with 9 bases spanning the gap. The germline V gene has CDR1 SGHTA and CDR2 FQGNSA. There are 13 residues in the CDR3. CDR3 loop: CASSQDRNYGYTF. For the CDR3, the DNA is TGTGCCAGCAGCCAAGACAGAAACTATGGCTACACCTTC.

The rearrangement uses TRBV7-3 and TRBJ1-2; 7 nucleotides align to TRBD1. CDR1 and CDR2 from the germline V gene are SGHTA and FQGTGA. With 5 bases clipped from V and 6 bases from J, the junction kept 6 bases outside the gene matches. This CDR3 has 13 amino acids. CDR3 region: CASSATTGDGYTF. The DNA for the CDR3 is TGTGCCAGCAGCGCTACCACAGGGGATGGCTACACCTTC.

The gene calls are TRBV5-1 and TRBJ1-3; D possibly corresponds to TRBD1 (5 bases). V lost 4 bases and J lost 1, with 12 bases in between. Germline V CDR1 and CDR2: SGHRS, YFSETQ. The CDR3 loop spans 15 amino acids. CDR3 protein: CASSPLGTSGNTIYF. DNA for the CDR3: TGCGCCAGCAGCCCCCTGGGGACTTCTGGAAACACCATATATTTT.

The CDR3 region has the DNA TGTGCCAGCCACTCCCGACAGGTTTCGAACACTGAAGCTTTCTTT. This sequence encodes CASHSRQVSNTEAFF. This chain joins TRBV19 and TRBJ1-1; perhaps TRBD1 as D (6 bases). Per germline, CDR1 LNHDA and CDR2 SQIVND (reference sequence). This CDR3 has 15 amino acids. V lost 9 bases and J 1 base, leaving 18 bases between the germline ends.

The chain carries TRBV19 and TRBJ1-1; unclear D gene. The CDR3 consists of 12 residues. Deletions cut 1 base from V and 9 bases from J, with 9 bases between. Germline-derived CDR1 and CDR2 are LNHDA and SQIVND (reference sequence). In DNA form, the CDR3 reads TGTGCCAGTAGTATAGCTCCCGGGCAAGCTTTCTTT. Translating it yields CASSIAPGQAFF.

This sequence joins TRBV19 and TRBJ1-1; possible D gene TRBD1, 6 bases. Germline values: CDR1 LNHDA, CDR2 SQIVND (reference sequence). Trimming took off 6 bases at V and 0 bases at J, with 23 bases between the two ends. The CDR3 sequence is 18 residues long. The CDR3 is CASRTQGTLGPVNTEAFF. In DNA, the CDR3 is TGTGCCAGTAGGACCCAGGGGACACTGGGGCCTGTGAACACTGAAGCTTTCTTT.

The genes are TRBV5-1 and TRBJ1-3; 7 positions match TRBD1. CDR3 length equals 14 residues. Looked up from germline, CDR1 is SGHRS and CDR2 is YFSETQ. J was trimmed by 2 bases and V by 5 bases; bases with no gene match: 4. DNA of the CDR3: TGCGCCAGCAGTCCAGACAGGGCTGGAAACACCATATATTTT. Protein product: CASSPDRAGNTIYF.

The chain is built from TRBV6-5 and TRBJ1-2; D may be TRBD1 (6 bases). Between the trimmed V and J ends, which lost 6 bases and 1 base, there was a span of 15 bases. Looked up from germline, CDR1 is MNHEY and CDR2 is SVGAGI. CDR3 length: 15 amino acids. As DNA, the CDR3 is TGTGCCAGCAGACAAGGAGGGGGGGTTAACTATGGCTACACCTTC. Translation: CASRQGGGVNYGYTF.

The V and J genes are TRBV6-1 and TRBJ1-6; the D is unclear. The CDR3 extends over 12 amino acids. Germline loops: CDR1 MNHNS, CDR2 SASEGT. V was pared by 5 bases and J by 6 bases, with 5 bases between. CDR3 bases: TGTGCCAGCAGTTTACCTAATTCACCCCTCCACTTT. It yields the protein CASSLPNSPLHF.

V is TRBV6-1 and J is TRBJ1-6; possible D gene TRBD1, 6 bases. Germline CDR1 MNHNS, CDR2 SASEGT. The length of the CDR3 is 13 residues. Between the trimmed V and J ends, which lost 10 bases and 4 bases, there was a span of 11 bases. This CDR3 is CATLTGYNSPLHF. The CDR3 DNA sequence: TGTGCCACCCTGACAGGTTATAATTCACCCCTCCACTTT.

The V and J genes are TRBV30 and TRBJ2-5, with 13 positions matching TRBD2. The V gene's germline CDR1 is GTSNPN and CDR2 SVGIG (reference sequence). The J segment lost 5 bases and the V segment lost 5 bases, leaving 2 bases of the junction unmatched. This CDR3 comprises 13 residues. The CDR3 bases are TGTGCCTGGGAACTAGCGGGGGGGGAGACCCAGTACTTC. This codes for CAWELAGGETQYF.